This T cell receptor (beta chain) stems from a study of T cells in localized non-small cell lung cancer. The study's findings and limits: Uninvolved adjacent lung had more T cell clonality than any other tissue, topping tumor.

Notes on this clone: The target antigen is unknown.

TCRdb's table, derived via immunoSEQ multiplex PCR, lists solely in-frame clones and lacks some. The sample includes over a thousand clones, less than 25% of them seen just once. Atypia-free lung next to the tumor was sampled at least 2 cm from its margin. The CDR3 is made up of 13 amino acids. The germline V gene has CDR1 MNHGY and CDR2 SAAAGT. V was cut by 7 bases and J by 1 base, with 10 bases left in between. This chain connects TRBV6-8 to TRBJ1-1; D not certain. This clonotype was sampled from a man aged 40 to 70 with stage I lung adenocarcinoma. Sequencing was performed on normal lung tissue next to the tumor, taken before any cancer treatment. The CDR3 protein is CASTRHQNTEAFF. In DNA form, the CDR3 reads TGTGCCAGCACCCGTCACCAGAACACTGAAGCTTTCTTT.